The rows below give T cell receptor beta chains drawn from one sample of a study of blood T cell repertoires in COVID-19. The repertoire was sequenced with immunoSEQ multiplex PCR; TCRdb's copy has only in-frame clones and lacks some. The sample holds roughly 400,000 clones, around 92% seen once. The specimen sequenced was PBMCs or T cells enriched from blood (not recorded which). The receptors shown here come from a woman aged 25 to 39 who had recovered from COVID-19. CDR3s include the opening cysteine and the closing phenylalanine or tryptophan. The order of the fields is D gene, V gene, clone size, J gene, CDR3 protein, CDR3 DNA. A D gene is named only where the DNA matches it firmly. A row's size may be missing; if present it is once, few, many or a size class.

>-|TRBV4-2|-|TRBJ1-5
CASSQEGGDQPQHF
TGTGCCAGCAGCCAAGAGGGGGGTGATCAGCCCCAGCATTTT
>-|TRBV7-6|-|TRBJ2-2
CASSLGSGDTGELFF
TGTGCCAGCAGCTTAGGTTCCGGGGACACCGGGGAGCTGTTTTTT
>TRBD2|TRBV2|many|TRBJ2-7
CASSDVGEGWSYEQYF
TGTGCCAGCAGTGACGTAGGGGAGGGATGGTCCTACGAGCAGTACTTC
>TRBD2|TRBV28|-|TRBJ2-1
CASSFLAEIYNEQFF
TGTGCCAGCAGTTTTCTAGCGGAGATATACAATGAGCAGTTCTTC
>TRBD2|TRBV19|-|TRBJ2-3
CASSIDGAGGTDTQYF
TGTGCCAGTAGTATAGACGGAGCGGGGGGCACAGATACGCAGTATTTT
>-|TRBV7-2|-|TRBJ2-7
CASSLGQTTYEQYF
TGTGCCAGCAGCTTAGGACAGACAACCTACGAGCAGTACTTC
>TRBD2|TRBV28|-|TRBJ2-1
CAGSLAGGYNEQFF
TGTGCCGGCTCGCTAGCGGGAGGCTACAATGAGCAGTTCTTC
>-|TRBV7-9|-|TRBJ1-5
CASSPGGSQPQHF
TGTGCCAGCAGCCCGGGGGGCTCTCAGCCCCAGCATTTT
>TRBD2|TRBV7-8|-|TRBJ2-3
CASRFWDSGGYLSTDTQYF
TGTGCCAGCAGATTCTGGGATAGCGGGGGATACCTCAGCACAGATACGCAGTATTTT
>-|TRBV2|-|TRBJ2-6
CASSVQGGTSGANVLTF
TGTGCCAGCAGTGTACAGGGGGGGACCTCTGGGGCCAACGTCCTGACTTTC
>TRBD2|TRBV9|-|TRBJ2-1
CASSVVAGGPNEQFF
TGTGCCAGCAGCGTAGTAGCGGGGGGGCCTAATGAGCAGTTCTTC
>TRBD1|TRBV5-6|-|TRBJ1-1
CASSPDRGVGWGTEAFF
TGTGCCAGCAGCCCCGACAGGGGGGTAGGCTGGGGCACTGAAGCTTTCTTT
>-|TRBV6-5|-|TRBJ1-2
CASSPRTAVYGYTF
TGTGCCAGCAGCCCGAGGACAGCTGTCTATGGCTACACCTTC
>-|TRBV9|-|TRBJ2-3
CASSVGTDTQYF
TGTGCCAGCAGCGTCGGCACAGATACGCAGTATTTT
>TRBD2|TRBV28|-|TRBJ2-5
CASTAAGAGETQYF
TGTGCCAGCACGGCAGCGGGGGCAGGGGAGACCCAGTACTTC
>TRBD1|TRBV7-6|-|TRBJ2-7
CASSSGTGYEQYF
TGTGCCAGCAGCTCCGGGACAGGCTACGAGCAGTACTTC
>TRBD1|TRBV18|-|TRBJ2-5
CASHSTGGRETQYF
TGTGCCAGCCATTCGACAGGGGGTAGGGAGACCCAGTACTTC
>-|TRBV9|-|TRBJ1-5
CASSAKGGSGPQHF
TGTGCCAGCAGCGCAAAGGGCGGGTCAGGGCCCCAGCATTTT
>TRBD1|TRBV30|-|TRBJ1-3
CAWGGQAGNTIYF
TGTGCCTGGGGGGGACAGGCTGGAAACACCATATATTTT
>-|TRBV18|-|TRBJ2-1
CASSPNADNEQFF
TGTGCCAGCTCACCAAACGCGGACAATGAGCAGTTCTTC
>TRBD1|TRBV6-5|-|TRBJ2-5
CASNRDSQETQYF
TGTGCCAGCAACCGGGACAGCCAAGAGACCCAGTACTTC